This TCR beta chain was retrieved from a study of blood T cell repertoires in COVID-19. This CDR3 has 17 residues. V trimming: 2 bases; J trimming: 4 bases; junction bases outside the gene matches: 10. Germline CDR1 SGHVS, CDR2 FQNEAQ. Sequencing used immunoSEQ multiplex PCR; TCRdb keeps in-frame clones, though not all of them. This table has about 87,000 clones, under 85% appearing once. This chain links TRBV7-8 with TRBJ2-2; 7 bases are a match to TRBD1. This clonotype originated in a woman of 80 years or more with COVID-19, enrolled during active disease. Sample: peripheral blood. The chain's CDR3 is CASSLLGRGYGTGELFF. Here the CDR3 DNA reads TGTGCCAGCAGCTTATTAGGCAGGGGGTACGGCACCGGGGAGCTGTTTTTT.